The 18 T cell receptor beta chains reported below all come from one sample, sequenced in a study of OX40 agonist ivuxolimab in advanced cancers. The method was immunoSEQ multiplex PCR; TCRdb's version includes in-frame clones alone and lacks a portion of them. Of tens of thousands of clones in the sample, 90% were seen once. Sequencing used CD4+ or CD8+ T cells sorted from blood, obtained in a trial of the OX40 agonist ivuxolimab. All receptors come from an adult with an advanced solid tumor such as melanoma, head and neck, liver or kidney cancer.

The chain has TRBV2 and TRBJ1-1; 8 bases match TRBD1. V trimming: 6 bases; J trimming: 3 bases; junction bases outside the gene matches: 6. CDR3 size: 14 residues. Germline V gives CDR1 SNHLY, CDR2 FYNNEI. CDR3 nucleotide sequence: TGTGCCAGCAGGCCGGGACAGGCCGACACTGAAGCTTTCTTT. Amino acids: CASRPGQADTEAFF.

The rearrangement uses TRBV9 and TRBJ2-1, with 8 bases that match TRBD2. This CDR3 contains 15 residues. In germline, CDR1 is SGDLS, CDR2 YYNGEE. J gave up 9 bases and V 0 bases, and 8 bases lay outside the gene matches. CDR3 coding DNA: TGTGCCAGCAGCGTAGCGGTCGGGGGGGCTCGTGAGCAGTTCTTC. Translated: CASSVAVGGAREQFF.

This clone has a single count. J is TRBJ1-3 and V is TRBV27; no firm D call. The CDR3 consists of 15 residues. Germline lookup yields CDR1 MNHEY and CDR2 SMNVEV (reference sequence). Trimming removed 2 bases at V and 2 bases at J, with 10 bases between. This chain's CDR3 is CASSLRGSPGNTIYF. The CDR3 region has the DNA TGTGCCAGCAGTTTACGGGGTTCTCCTGGAAACACCATATATTTT.

CDR3 bases: TGTGCCAGCAGCCTCACCGAGCCCCGACCTGCGGAGACCCAGTACTTC. This gives the protein CASSLTEPRPAETQYF. The V and J genes are TRBV27 and TRBJ2-5; D not resolved. Germline CDR1 is MNHEY and CDR2 is SMNVEV (reference sequence). The CDR3 covers 16 residues. V was trimmed by 6 bases and J by 5 bases, leaving 22 bases between them.

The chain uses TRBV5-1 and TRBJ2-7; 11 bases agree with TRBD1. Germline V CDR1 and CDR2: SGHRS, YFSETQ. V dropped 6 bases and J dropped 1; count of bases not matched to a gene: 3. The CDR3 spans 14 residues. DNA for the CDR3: TGCGCCAGCAACGGGGACAGGGGGTCCTACGAGCAGTACTTC. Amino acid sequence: CASNGDRGSYEQYF.

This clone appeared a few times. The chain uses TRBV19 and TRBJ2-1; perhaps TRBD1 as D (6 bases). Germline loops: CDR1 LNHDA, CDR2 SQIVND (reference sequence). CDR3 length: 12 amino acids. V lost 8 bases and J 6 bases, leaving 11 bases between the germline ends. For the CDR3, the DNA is TGTGCCAGTTCACAGGGTTTCAATGAGCAGTTCTTC. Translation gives CASSQGFNEQFF. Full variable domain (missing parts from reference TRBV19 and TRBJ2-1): DGGITQSPKYLFRKEGQNVTLSCEQNLNHDAMYWYRQDPGQGLRLIYYSQIVNDFQKGDIAEGYSVSREKKESFPLTVTSAQKNPTAFYLCASSQGFNEQFFGPGTRLTVL.

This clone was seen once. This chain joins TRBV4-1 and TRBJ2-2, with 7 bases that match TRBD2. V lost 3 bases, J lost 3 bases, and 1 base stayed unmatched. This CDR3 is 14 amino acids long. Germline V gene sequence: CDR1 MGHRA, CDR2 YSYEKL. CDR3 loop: CASSQGGDTGELFF. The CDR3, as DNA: TGCGCCAGCAGCCAGGGAGGGGACACCGGGGAGCTGTTTTTT.

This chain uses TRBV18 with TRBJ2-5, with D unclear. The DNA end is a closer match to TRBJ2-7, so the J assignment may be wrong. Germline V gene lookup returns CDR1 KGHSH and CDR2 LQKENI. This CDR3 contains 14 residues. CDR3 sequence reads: CASSPPHHIGEQYF. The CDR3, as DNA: TGTGCCAGCTCACCTCCACACCATATTGGCGAGCAGTACTTC.

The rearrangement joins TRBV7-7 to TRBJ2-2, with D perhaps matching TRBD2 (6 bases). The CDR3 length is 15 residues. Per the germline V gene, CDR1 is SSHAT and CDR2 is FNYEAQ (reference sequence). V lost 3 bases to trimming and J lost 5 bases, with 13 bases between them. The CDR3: CASSLQAGPTGELFF. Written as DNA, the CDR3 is TGTGCCAGCAGCTTGCAGGCGGGGCCTACCGGGGAGCTGTTTTTT.

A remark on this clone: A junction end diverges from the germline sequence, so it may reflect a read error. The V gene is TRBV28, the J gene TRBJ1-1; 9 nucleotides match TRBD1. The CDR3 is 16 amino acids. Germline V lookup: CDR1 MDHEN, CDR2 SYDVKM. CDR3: CASSIWTGVSSTEAFF. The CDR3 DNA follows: TGTGCCAGCAGTATATGGACAGGGGTGAGTAGCACTGAAGCTTTCTTT. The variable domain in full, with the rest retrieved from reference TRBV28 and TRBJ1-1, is DVKVTQSSRYLVKRTGEKVFLECVQDMDHENMFWYRQDPGLGLRLIYFSYDVKMKEKGDIPEGYSVSREKKERFSLILESASTNQTSMYLCASSIWTGVSSTEAFFGQGTRLTVV.

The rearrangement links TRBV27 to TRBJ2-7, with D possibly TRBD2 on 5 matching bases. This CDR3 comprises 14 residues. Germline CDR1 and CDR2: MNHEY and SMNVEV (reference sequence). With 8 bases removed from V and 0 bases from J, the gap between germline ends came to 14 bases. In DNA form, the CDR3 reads TGTGCCAGCGCCGCGGGCACGAGCTCCTACGAGCAGTACTTC. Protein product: CASAAGTSSYEQYF.

The CDR3 coding sequence is TGTGCCAGTATTGGTTGGACCTCTGGGGCCAACGTCCTGACTTTC. As protein: CASIGWTSGANVLTF. This chain connects TRBV19 to TRBJ2-6; D not resolved. This CDR3 has 15 amino acids. The V end lost 7 bases, the J end lost 0 bases, and 10 bases lay between the germline ends. Per the germline V gene, CDR1 is LNHDA and CDR2 is SQIVND (reference sequence).

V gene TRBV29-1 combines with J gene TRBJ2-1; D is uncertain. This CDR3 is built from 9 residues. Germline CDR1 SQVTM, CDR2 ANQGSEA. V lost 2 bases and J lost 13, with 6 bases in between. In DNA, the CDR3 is TGCAGCGTTGAACAGTCACAGTTCTTC. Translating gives CSVEQSQFF.

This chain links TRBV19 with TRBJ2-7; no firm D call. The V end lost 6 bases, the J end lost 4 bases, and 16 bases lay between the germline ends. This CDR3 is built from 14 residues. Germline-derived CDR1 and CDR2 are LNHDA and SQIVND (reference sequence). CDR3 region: CASSEKLVRYEQYF. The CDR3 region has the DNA TGTGCCAGTAGCGAAAAACTCGTTCGGTACGAGCAGTACTTC. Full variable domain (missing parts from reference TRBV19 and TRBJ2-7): DGGITQSPKYLFRKEGQNVTLSCEQNLNHDAMYWYRQDPGQGLRLIYYSQIVNDFQKGDIAEGYSVSREKKESFPLTVTSAQKNPTAFYLCASSEKLVRYEQYFGPGTRLTVT.

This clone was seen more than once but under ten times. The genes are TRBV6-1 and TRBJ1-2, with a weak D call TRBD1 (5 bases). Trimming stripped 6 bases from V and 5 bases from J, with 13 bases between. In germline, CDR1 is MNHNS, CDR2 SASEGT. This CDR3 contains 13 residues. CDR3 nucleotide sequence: TGTGCCAGCAGCGGTGACAGCGTTTATGGCTACACCTTC. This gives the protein CASSGDSVYGYTF.

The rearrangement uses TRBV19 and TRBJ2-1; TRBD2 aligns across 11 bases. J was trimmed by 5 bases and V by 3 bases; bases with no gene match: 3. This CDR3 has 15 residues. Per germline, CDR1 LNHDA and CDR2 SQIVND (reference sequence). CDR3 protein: CASSMTSGAHNEQFF. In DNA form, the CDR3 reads TGTGCCAGTAGTATGACTAGCGGGGCTCACAATGAGCAGTTCTTC.

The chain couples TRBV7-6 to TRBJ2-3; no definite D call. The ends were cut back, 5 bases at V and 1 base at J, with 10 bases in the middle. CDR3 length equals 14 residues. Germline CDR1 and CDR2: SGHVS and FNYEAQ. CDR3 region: CASSRFGGTDTQYF. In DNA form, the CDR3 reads TGTGCCAGCAGCCGCTTTGGGGGCACAGATACGCAGTATTTT.

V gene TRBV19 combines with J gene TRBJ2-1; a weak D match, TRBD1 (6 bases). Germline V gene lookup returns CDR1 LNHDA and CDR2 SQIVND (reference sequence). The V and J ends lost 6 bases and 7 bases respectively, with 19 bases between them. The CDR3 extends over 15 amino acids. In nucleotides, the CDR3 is TGTGCCAGTAGGACCGGGACAAGAGCGCTAAATGAGCAGTTCTTC. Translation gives CASRTGTRALNEQFF.